The clone carrying this T cell receptor beta chain occurred once. This entry is derived from a study of blood T cell repertoires in COVID-19. For the study at large: The cDNA or gDNA used as material had been derived from T cells, B-cell-depleted T cells, or PBMCs.

Profiled with immunoSEQ multiplex PCR; TCRdb holds only in-frame clones, not every one. Among 250,000 to 350,000 clones listed, around nine tenths were seen once. Trimming removed 0 bases from V and 0 bases from J, with 8 bases in between. The CDR3 totals 15 residues. From germline, CDR1 is SGHNT and CDR2 YYREEE (reference sequence). The rearrangement links TRBV5-4 to TRBJ2-3, with D perhaps matching TRBD2 (6 bases). The clonotype originates from a woman aged 55-69 years with acute or convalescent COVID-19. Sequencing was done on a sample of peripheral blood. In DNA, the CDR3 is TGTGCCAGCAGCTTGGGCGGGGCTAGCACAGATACGCAGTATTTT. Protein: CASSLGGASTDTQYF.